A selection of T cell receptor beta chains follows, all from one sample in a study of T-cell memory formation after mild COVID-19. In TCRdb, the 5' RACE reads were re-called with MiXCR into one record per CDR3 protein. Among some 330,000 distinct CDR3 sequences, around 21% were seen once, and the ten largest hold 12%. Sequenced: PBMCs or a T cell subset sorted from them (not recorded which). The receptors shown here come from an adult woman who had mild COVID-19 (a few samples of this study predate the infection). Cell type and time point are not known. Both conserved end residues are part of each CDR3. A D gene is named only where the DNA matches it firmly. Clone size is not always given. Where it is, it says once, few, many or a class for expanded clones.

cdr3_aa,cdr3_nt,j_call,d_call,clone_size,cdr3_length,v_call
CASSLTPGTDSDTQYF,TGTGCCAGCAGCTTAACACCCGGGACAGATTCAGATACGCAGTATTTT,TRBJ2-3,TRBD1,.,16,TRBV7-6
CATPWGNEQFF,TGTGCCACCCCATGGGGCAATGAGCAGTTCTTC,TRBJ2-1,.,few,11,TRBV7-9
CASSSFGGGDEQYF,TGTGCCAGCAGCTCCTTTGGGGGCGGCGACGAGCAGTACTTC,TRBJ2-7,.,few,14,TRBV7-9
CASSPVTSGGFVETQYF,TGCGCCAGCAGCCCAGTCACTAGCGGGGGGTTTGTAGAGACCCAGTACTTC,TRBJ2-5,TRBD2,.,17,TRBV4-1
CASRRISSGNTIYF,TGTGCCAGCAGACGCATAAGCTCTGGAAACACCATATATTTT,TRBJ1-3,.,many,14,TRBV6-5
CSVKDSSTDTQYF,TGCAGCGTCAAGGACAGTAGCACAGATACGCAGTATTTT,TRBJ2-3,.,.,13,TRBV29-1
CASSFSGVSYNEQFF,TGCGCCAGCAGCTTCTCAGGGGTCAGCTACAATGAGCAGTTCTTC,TRBJ2-1,.,.,15,TRBV5-1
CATSEGTGFTHEQFF,TGTGCCACCAGTGAGGGGACAGGGTTTACACATGAGCAGTTCTTC,TRBJ2-1,TRBD1,few,15,TRBV24-1
CASSYSDRGRRTGELFF,TGTGCCAGCAGTTACTCGGACAGGGGGCGTCGGACCGGGGAGCTGTTTTTT,TRBJ2-2,TRBD1,.,17,TRBV6-6
CASSLYVQAGNSPLHF,TGTGCCAGCAGCTTGTATGTACAGGCAGGAAATTCACCCCTCCACTTT,TRBJ1-6,.,.,16,TRBV5-4
CASSLTGTEQETQYF,TGCGCCAGCAGCTTGACTGGGACAGAGCAAGAGACCCAGTACTTC,TRBJ2-5,TRBD1,.,15,TRBV5-1
CATSREVNTEAFF,TGTGCCACCAGCAGAGAGGTGAACACTGAAGCTTTCTTT,TRBJ1-1,.,.,13,TRBV15
CASSSGLGDRGETQYF,TGTGCCAGCAGCTCAGGGCTCGGGGACAGGGGAGAGACCCAGTACTTC,TRBJ2-5,TRBD1,.,16,TRBV7-3
CASSVGDWGTEAFF,TGTGCCAGCAGCGTAGGGGATTGGGGGACTGAAGCTTTCTTT,TRBJ1-1,.,few,14,TRBV9
CASSPYSVGSNQPQHF,TGTGCCAGCAGTCCGTATTCAGTGGGTAGCAATCAGCCCCAGCATTTT,TRBJ1-5,.,few,16,TRBV27
CSAQGQASSYNEQFF,TGCAGTGCTCAGGGACAGGCGAGCTCCTACAATGAGCAGTTCTTC,TRBJ2-1,TRBD1,many,15,TRBV20-1
CASSGEIGRGAFALDTQYF,TGTGCCAGCAGCGGAGAAATTGGGCGGGGGGCCTTTGCATTAGATACGCAGTATTTT,TRBJ2-3,TRBD2,few,19,TRBV7-9
CASSSGGGSNYGYTF,TGTGCCAGCAGCTCCGGGGGAGGGAGTAACTATGGCTACACCTTC,TRBJ1-2,.,few,15,TRBV5-4
CASREDLNTEAFF,TGTGCCTCTCGGGAGGACTTGAACACTGAAGCTTTCTTT,TRBJ1-1,.,.,13,TRBV6-5
CSAQDRYEQYF,TGCAGCGCGCAGGACAGGTACGAGCAGTACTTC,TRBJ2-7,TRBD1,.,11,TRBV29-1
CASSSRTDTQYF,TGTGCCAGCAGTTCTCGCACAGATACGCAGTATTTT,TRBJ2-3,.,many,12,TRBV7-2
CASSIRTGDGYTF,TGTGCCAGTAGTATAAGGACAGGGGATGGCTACACCTTC,TRBJ1-2,TRBD1,.,13,TRBV19
CAWSDSLYEQYF,TGTGCCTGGAGTGACAGCCTTTACGAGCAGTACTTC,TRBJ2-7,.,.,12,TRBV30
CASSRTPTGELFF,TGTGCCAGCAGCCGGACCCCCACCGGGGAGCTGTTTTTT,TRBJ2-2,.,few,13,TRBV7-9
CASSLDSGGYEQYF,TGCGCCAGCAGCTTGGACTCAGGGGGCTACGAGCAGTACTTC,TRBJ2-7,TRBD1,few,14,TRBV5-1
CASSLSPLGTEAFF,TGTGCCAGCAGCTTATCCCCCTTAGGCACTGAAGCTTTCTTT,TRBJ1-1,.,few,14,TRBV7-2
CASSTLGSESPLHF,TGTGCCAGCAGTACCTTAGGGTCTGAGTCACCCCTCCACTTT,TRBJ1-6,.,few,14,TRBV6-6
CASSKLQGAYEQYF,TGTGCCAGCAGTAAGTTACAGGGGGCCTACGAGCAGTACTTC,TRBJ2-7,TRBD1,few,14,TRBV12-3/TRBV12-4
CASSFNSNSPLHF,TGTGCCAGCAGTTTTAACAGTAATTCACCCCTCCACTTT,TRBJ1-6,.,.,13,TRBV28
CASSFESSGELFF,TGTGCCAGCAGCTTCGAGTCGTCCGGGGAGCTGTTTTTT,TRBJ2-2,.,few,13,TRBV7-2
CASSFPGGNTIYF,TGTGCCAGCAGCTTCCCCGGTGGAAACACCATATATTTT,TRBJ1-3,.,few,13,TRBV5-4
CSVEGGTGDNEQYF,TGCAGCGTTGAAGGTGGGACAGGGGACAACGAGCAGTACTTC,TRBJ2-7,TRBD1,.,14,TRBV29-1
CASSLDGLAGADTQYF,TGCGCCAGCAGCTTGGATGGACTAGCGGGGGCCGATACGCAGTATTTT,TRBJ2-3,TRBD2,.,16,TRBV5-1
CAVGGTGRDYGYTF,TGTGCCGTAGGGGGGACAGGGAGAGACTATGGCTACACCTTC,TRBJ1-2,TRBD1,.,14,TRBV7-6
CASSLDWTGGGKTQYF,TGCGCCAGCAGCTTGGATTGGACAGGGGGCGGCAAGACCCAGTACTTC,TRBJ2-5,TRBD1,few,16,TRBV5-1
CASSFPGQGEIAYHGYTF,TGTGCCAGCAGTTTCCCGGGACAGGGGGAGATCGCCTACCATGGCTACACCTTC,TRBJ1-2,TRBD1,.,18,TRBV6-6
CASRISRSTYEQYF,TGTGCCAGCAGAATATCCAGGAGTACCTACGAGCAGTACTTC,TRBJ2-7,.,.,14,TRBV6-2/TRBV6-3
CASTHSVLNTEAFF,TGTGCCAGCACTCACAGCGTCTTGAACACTGAAGCTTTCTTT,TRBJ1-1,.,.,14,TRBV12-3/TRBV12-4
CASRVWGPTEAFF,TGCGCCAGCAGGGTGTGGGGTCCAACTGAAGCTTTCTTT,TRBJ1-1,.,many,13,TRBV5-1
CASSYRLAGGDEQFF,TGTGCCAGCAGCTACCGACTAGCGGGGGGGGATGAGCAGTTCTTC,TRBJ2-1,TRBD2,.,15,TRBV7-9
CATSDWTGGDYGYTF,TGTGCCACCAGTGATTGGACAGGGGGCGACTATGGCTACACCTTC,TRBJ1-2,TRBD1,few,15,TRBV24-1